Here is one T cell receptor (beta chain) with its context. The data stem from a study of shared clonotypes between healthy human individuals. Study-level information: There were three CD4 naive, three CD4 memory, two CD8 naive and one CD8 memory plates per donor.

The donor population consisted of healthy HIV-negative adults with no recent acute infections or vaccinations. Deep-level assay runs were performed. Under the authors' procedure: For the immunoSEQ data, sequences were junction-only without quality scores, so filtering differed. Profiled with immunoSEQ multiplex PCR; TCRdb holds only in-frame clones, not every one. D and trimming were read from the DNA, whereas the V and J calls and clone size are those reported in that table. The sample includes about 2.4 million clones, roughly 93% of them seen just once. Source material: naive CD4+ T cells from PBMCs. Subset noted: CD45RA+ positively selected. The clonotype comes from a man between 18 and 35 years old in good health. Some clones in this sample may be carry-over from other donors' samples.

The DNA for the CDR3 is TGTGCCAGCAGTTCAGGCGGGGTCATGAACACTGAAGCTTTCTTT. It is translated as CASSSGGVMNTEAFF. This chain connects TRBV7-3 to TRBJ1-1; no clear D gene. The germline gives CDR1 SGHTA, CDR2 FQGTGA. The CDR3 is made up of 15 amino acids. V lost 6 bases, J lost 0 bases, and 14 bases lay in between. Combining the CDR3 with reference TRBV7-3 and TRBJ1-1 gives the whole variable domain GAGVSQTPSNKVTEKGKYVELRCDPISGHTALYWYRQSLGQGPEFLIYFQGTGAADDSGLPNDRFFAVRPEGSVSTLKIQRTERGDSAVYLCASSSGGVMNTEAFFGQGTRLTVV.